In this sample, the clone carrying this TCR beta chain turned up a few times. The entry originates in a study of patients and donors after allogeneic stem cell transplantation. TCRdb ran MiXCR on the RT-PCR reads and lists one entry per CDR3 protein. Among some 880,000 distinct CDR3 sequences listed, roughly 18% were seen once. The CDR3 contains 14 residues. Looked up from germline, CDR1 is KGHSH and CDR2 is LQKENI. V lost 2 bases and J lost 3, with 8 bases in between. Sequenced input: blood, either unsorted or a sorted T cell fraction (not recorded which). This sequence originates from a human donor who was either an allogeneic HSCT recipient or a stem cell or donor lymphocyte infusion donor (not recorded which). It is not recorded whose cells these are; they may come from a transplant donor. The J gene is TRBJ1-5, the V gene TRBV18; D unclear. The CDR3 loop reads CASSPGPTNQPQHF. CDR3 in DNA: TGTGCCAGCTCACCAGGTCCTACCAATCAGCCCCAGCATTTT.